The present T cell receptor beta chain was sequenced within a study of human T cells and chemical hapten exposure. This clonotype came up a few times. Noted time point: pre-sensitization, week 0. Treatment here: therapeutic diphenylcyclopropenone sensitization with weekly scalp DPC. TCRdb fed the RACE reads into MiXCR, producing one record per CDR3 protein. The data contain roughly 250,000 distinct CDR3 sequences, over 8% of them singletons. This material consisted of whole blood, taken in connection with sensitization to the hapten diphenylcyclopropenone (DPC). The sequence was collected from a woman aged 40 to 50 with alopecia areata. Some clones in this sample may be carry-over from other donors' samples.

Written as DNA, the CDR3 is TGTGCCAGCAGATACGGGACTAGCGGTCACAATGAGCAGTTCTTC. Translating it yields CASRYGTSGHNEQFF. The chain links TRBV7-8 to TRBJ2-1; 11 nucleotides match TRBD2. CDR3 length: 15 amino acids. Trimming at V came to 6 bases and at J to 5 bases, leaving 6 bases not matched to a gene. Germline values: CDR1 SGHVS, CDR2 FQNEAQ.